Below, 30 T cell receptor beta chains from the same sample are listed, as sequenced in a study of vaccination effects on CD4 cells after COVID-19. This table comes from immunoSEQ multiplex PCR, and its TCRdb copy is limited to in-frame clones, with some not included. There are under 80,000 clones in the sample; over 65% occur only once, and over 4.5% lies in the top ten. Peptide-pool stimulation followed by sequencing identified expanded antigen-specific CD4+ clonotypes in the ViraFEST assay. Subsequent to a culture period of 10 to 11 days, CD4+ T cells were isolated. The infection with SARS-CoV-2 (confirmed by PCR) occurred in this person between March and December 2020. No cognate antigen is known for these TCRs. The material sequenced was CD4+ T cells from PBMCs cultured with HIV peptides, taken before COVID-19 vaccination. Subset specified: HIV-1 Nef peptide pool negative control/reference culture. The receptors derive from a human donor who had a prior SARS-CoV-2 infection.

The rearrangement joins TRBV5-4 to TRBJ2-5; D tentatively fits TRBD1 or TRBD2 (5 bases each). The V end lost 10 bases, the J end lost 2 bases, and 15 bases lay between the germline ends. The CDR3 is made up of 13 amino acids. Germline V gene lookup returns CDR1 SGHNT and CDR2 YYREEE (reference sequence). CDR3 coding DNA: TGTGCCGAAACTGACGGGACGCAAGAGACCCAGTACTTC. Encoded protein: CAETDGTQETQYF. Combining the CDR3 with reference TRBV5-4 and TRBJ2-5 gives the whole variable domain ETGVTQSPTHLIKTRGQQVTLRCSSQSGHNTVSWYQQALGQGPQFIFQYYREEENGRGNFPPRFSGLQFPNYSSELNVNALELDDSALYLCAETDGTQETQYFGPGTRLLVL.

The chain is built from TRBV18 and TRBJ2-1; D call uncertain. Trimming removed 0 bases from V and 0 bases from J, with 18 bases in between. The CDR3 spans 19 residues. The germline gives CDR1 KGHSH, CDR2 LQKENI. The CDR3 spells CASSPPRPKVSFSYNEQFF. CDR3 nucleotides: TGTGCCAGCTCACCACCGAGACCTAAAGTGAGCTTCTCCTACAATGAGCAGTTCTTC. Supplemented by reference TRBV18 and TRBJ2-1, the full variable domain reads NAGVMQNPRHLVRRRGQEARLRCSPMKGHSHVYWYRQLPEEGLKFMVYLQKENIIDESGMPKERFSAEFPKEGPSILRIQQVVRGDSAAYFCASSPPRPKVSFSYNEQFFGPGTRLTVL.

The V and J genes are TRBV2 and TRBJ1-1; D remains ambiguous. The CDR3 has 14 residues. Trimming took 7 bases from V and 3 from J, leaving 15 bases between them. Per germline, CDR1 SNHLY and CDR2 FYNNEI. In nucleotides, the CDR3 is TGTGCCAGCACTGACATACAGCTCTACACTGAAGCTTTCTTT. Translating it yields CASTDIQLYTEAFF.

This chain links TRBV28 with TRBJ2-7, with D unresolved. The germline V and J ends were trimmed by 6 bases and 0 bases, with 9 bases remaining between them. Germline V gives CDR1 MDHEN, CDR2 SYDVKM. This CDR3 is built from 13 residues. CDR3 DNA: TGTGCCAGCAGATTCAAGTTCTCCTACGAGCAGTACTTC. Translated, it gives CASRFKFSYEQYF. Full variable domain (missing parts from reference TRBV28 and TRBJ2-7): DVKVTQSSRYLVKRTGEKVFLECVQDMDHENMFWYRQDPGLGLRLIYFSYDVKMKEKGDIPEGYSVSREKKERFSLILESASTNQTSMYLCASRFKFSYEQYFGPGTRLTVT.

The CDR3 is CSVEDRYSYEQYF. The CDR3 region has the DNA TGCAGCGTTGAAGACAGATACTCCTACGAGCAGTACTTC. The gene calls are TRBV29-1 and TRBJ2-7; the D is unclear. CDR1 SQVTM and CDR2 ANQGSEA come from the germline V gene. Trimming shortened V by 0 bases and J by 0 bases, and 6 bases separated the two germline ends. This CDR3 is built from 13 residues.

The V call is TRBV6-6, the J call TRBJ2-5; D might be TRBD1 (6 bases). V gave up 3 bases and J gave up 5 bases, with 19 bases separating them. The CDR3 has 16 amino acids. The germline gives CDR1 MNHNY, CDR2 SVGAGI (reference sequence). In DNA, the CDR3 is TGTGCCAGCAGTTATCAGCCAGGGGAGTATGGGGAGACCCAGTACTTC. Its protein is CASSYQPGEYGETQYF.

This chain joins TRBV5-1 and TRBJ2-2; D remains unclear. V lost 9 bases to trimming and J lost 1 base, with 16 bases between them. The CDR3 has 15 residues. Germline V gene data show CDR1 as SGHRS and CDR2 as YFSETQ. The CDR3 coding sequence is TGCGCCACCCGGCCCCAGTCACAGAACACCGGGGAGCTGTTTTTT. This translates into CATRPQSQNTGELFF.

The chain employs TRBV2 and TRBJ1-4, with TRBD1 matching over 7 bases. From germline, CDR1 is SNHLY and CDR2 FYNNEI. This CDR3 comprises 14 residues. Germline trimming cut 7 bases from V and 2 bases from J; bases unmatched to any gene: 4. This CDR3 reads CASNQQGTNEKLFF. The CDR3 DNA sequence: TGTGCCAGCAATCAACAGGGGACTAATGAAAAACTGTTTTTT.

DNA of the CDR3: TGTGCCAGCAGCTTAGCTCAGGGGGCTATCGAGACCCAGTACTTC. It is translated as CASSLAQGAIETQYF. The chain links TRBV11-2 to TRBJ2-5; 8 bases map to TRBD1. The CDR3 is made up of 15 amino acids. With 1 base clipped from V and 5 bases from J, the junction kept 6 bases outside the gene matches. From germline, CDR1 is SGHAT and CDR2 FQNNGV.

The chain recombines TRBV11-3 with TRBJ2-7; no reliable D call. Germline V gene lookup returns CDR1 SGHNT and CDR2 YENEEA. V was trimmed by 0 bases and J by 3 bases, leaving 3 bases between them. The CDR3 totals 12 residues. The CDR3 nucleotides read TGTGCCAGCAGCTTAGAGCGCTACGAGCAGTACTTC. It yields the protein CASSLERYEQYF.

The rearrangement joins TRBV4-2 to TRBJ2-3; 7 bases line up with TRBD2. Trimming cost V 1 base and J 2 bases; bases outside gene matches: 6. Germline CDR1 LGHNA, CDR2 YNFKEQ. The CDR3 is 16 amino acids. The CDR3 region is CASSQVALADTDTQYF. The CDR3 coding sequence is TGTGCCAGCAGCCAAGTAGCCCTAGCGGACACAGATACGCAGTATTTT.

This chain joins TRBV30 and TRBJ2-2, with a weak D call TRBD1 (7 bases). This CDR3 region has 14 residues. The ends were cut back, 3 bases at V and 4 bases at J, with 12 bases in the middle. The germline CDR1 and CDR2 sequences are GTSNPN and SVGIG (reference sequence). CDR3 sequence (DNA): TGTGCCTGGAGACGGAGGGGGCCCACCGGGGAGCTGTTTTTT. It is translated as CAWRRRGPTGELFF.

A remark on this clone: In the same sample, other DNA sequences code for this CDR3. The chain couples TRBV7-2 to TRBJ2-3; 7 positions match TRBD2. The V segment lost 1 base and the J segment 1 base; nucleotides outside the gene matches: 2. The CDR3 loop spans 15 amino acids. Germline values: CDR1 SGHTA, CDR2 FQGNSA. The CDR3: CASSLVAGGTDTQYF. The CDR3 nucleotides are TGTGCCAGCAGCTTAGTGGCGGGAGGCACAGATACGCAGTATTTT. Combining the CDR3 with reference TRBV7-2 and TRBJ2-3 gives the whole variable domain GAGVSQSPSNKVTEKGKDVELRCDPISGHTALYWYRQSLGQGLEFLIYFQGNSAPDKSGLPSDRFSAERTGGSVSTLTIQRTQQEDSAVYLCASSLVAGGTDTQYFGPGTRLTVL.

This clone was found once. The gene calls are TRBV27 and TRBJ2-3, with D possibly TRBD2 on 6 matching bases. The CDR3 totals 12 residues. Trimming removed 6 bases from V and 6 bases from J, with 10 bases in between. Germline V gives CDR1 MNHEY, CDR2 SMNVEV (reference sequence). CDR3 DNA: TGTGCCAGCAGGGGGGGTTGGGATACGCAGTATTTT. It is translated as CASRGGWDTQYF.

This clone appeared a few times. This rearrangement joins TRBV5-8 to TRBJ2-7; perhaps TRBD2 as D (6 bases). Germline CDR1 reads SGHTS; CDR2 reads YDEGEE. The CDR3 loop spans 15 amino acids. The ends were cut back, 4 bases at V and 3 bases at J, with 17 bases in the middle. DNA for the CDR3: TGTGCCAGCAGCCGGGGAGGAGGGCGAGACTACGAGCAGTACTTC. This gives the protein CASSRGGGRDYEQYF.

This chain links TRBV5-1 with TRBJ1-6; 9 bases line up with TRBD1. This CDR3 is 16 amino acids long. Per the germline V gene, CDR1 is SGHRS and CDR2 is YFSETQ. After removal of 1 base from V and 7 bases from J, the junction contained 6 bases not matched to a gene. The CDR3, as DNA: TGCGCCAGCAGCTTGCCGGGGACAGGGAGGAATTCACCCCTCCACTTT. It specifies CASSLPGTGRNSPLHF.

This clone has a handful of counts. The J gene is TRBJ2-3, the V gene TRBV7-3; unclear D gene. Germline lookup yields CDR1 SGHTA and CDR2 FQGTGA. V lost 2 bases, J lost 5 bases, and 8 bases lay in between. The CDR3 covers 13 residues. The CDR3 DNA sequence: TGTGCCAGCAGCTTAGCGCCAGGAGATACGCAGTATTTT. It translates to CASSLAPGDTQYF.

The J gene is TRBJ1-2, the V gene TRBV14; no clear D. The CDR3 has 14 amino acids. Germline CDR1 reads SGHDN; CDR2 reads FVKESK. Trimming left V 4 bases short and J 1 base short, with 10 bases between. CDR3 sequence: CASSLLGDNYGYTF. The CDR3 DNA reads TGTGCCAGCAGCCTTCTCGGAGATAACTATGGCTACACCTTC. The full variable domain, in which reference TRBV14 and TRBJ1-2 provide the parts outside the CDR3, is EAGVTQFPSHSVIEKGQTVTLRCDPISGHDNLYWYRRVMGKEIKFLLHFVKESKQDESGMPNNRFLAERTGGTYSTLKVQPAELEDSGVYFCASSLLGDNYGYTFGSGTRLTVV.

The chain has TRBV2 and TRBJ1-2; D remains unclear. CDR1 is SNHLY, CDR2 FYNNEI, per germline. V lost 1 base and J lost 5, with 8 bases in between. The CDR3 is 13 residues long. CDR3: CASSEGMQYGYTF. DNA for the CDR3: TGTGCCAGCAGTGAAGGGATGCAATATGGCTACACCTTC. The full variable domain, completed using reference TRBV2 and TRBJ1-2, is EPEVTQTPSHQVTQMGQEVILRCVPISNHLYFYWYRQILGQKVEFLVSFYNNEISEKSEIFDDQFSVERPDGSNFTLKIRSTKLEDSAMYFCASSEGMQYGYTFGSGTRLTVV.

The chain combines TRBV19 with TRBJ2-3; D not certain. Trimming removed 6 bases at V and 4 bases at J, with 14 bases between. The germline CDR1 and CDR2 sequences are LNHDA and SQIVND (reference sequence). The CDR3 sequence is 14 residues long. CDR3 nucleotide sequence: TGTGCCAGTAGGAAGGCCAATTCGGCAGATACGCAGTATTTT. Translated, it gives CASRKANSADTQYF.

This chain links TRBV14 with TRBJ2-7; perhaps TRBD2 as D (5 bases). Germline V gene data show CDR1 as SGHDN and CDR2 as FVKESK. V gave up 2 bases and J gave up 0 bases, with 11 bases separating them. CDR3 size: 15 residues. CDR3 sequence: CASSQNTGYSYEQYF. Here the CDR3 DNA reads TGTGCCAGCAGCCAAAATACGGGATACTCCTACGAGCAGTACTTC.

V gene TRBV6-1 combines with J gene TRBJ2-7, with D unresolved. Germline V gene lookup returns CDR1 MNHNS and CDR2 SASEGT. The germline V and J ends were trimmed by 2 bases and 6 bases, with 11 bases remaining between them. CDR3 length: 13 amino acids. CDR3 sequence reads: CASSERRPGEQYF. CDR3 DNA sequence: TGTGCCAGCAGTGAACGCCGCCCGGGCGAGCAGTACTTC.

The V call is TRBV7-9, the J call TRBJ1-6; tentative D call: TRBD1 (5 bases). The CDR3 is 15 residues long. V lost 3 bases and J lost 7, with 13 bases in between. From germline, CDR1 is SEHNR and CDR2 FQNEAQ (reference sequence). CDR3 protein: CASSFPGPLNSPLHF. CDR3 sequence (DNA): TGTGCCAGCAGCTTTCCGGGACCACTAAATTCACCCCTCCACTTT. Full variable domain (missing parts from reference TRBV7-9 and TRBJ1-6): DTGVSQNPRHKITKRGQNVTFRCDPISEHNRLYWYRQTLGQGPEFLTYFQNEAQLEKSRLLSDRFSAERPKGSFSTLEIQRTEQGDSAMYLCASSFPGPLNSPLHFGNGTRLTVT.

The chain recombines TRBV5-1 with TRBJ2-1; D unclear. The germline V gene encodes CDR1 SGHRS and CDR2 YFSETQ. Deletions cut 4 bases from V and 6 bases from J, with 11 bases between. This CDR3 is built from 13 residues. The CDR3 DNA sequence: TGCGCCAGCAGCCTGCAAATTAGCAATGAGCAGTTCTTC. It codes for CASSLQISNEQFF.

The chain couples TRBV7-2 to TRBJ1-2; TRBD1 agrees at 11 bases. With 7 bases clipped from V and 3 bases from J, the junction kept 7 bases outside the gene matches. Looked up from germline, CDR1 is SGHTA and CDR2 is FQGNSA. The CDR3 spans 15 residues. CDR3 nucleotides: TGTGCCAGCATTCCGGACAGGGGGCGCGACTATGGCTACACCTTC. This sequence encodes CASIPDRGRDYGYTF.

The rearrangement uses TRBV7-2 and TRBJ2-7, with D possibly being TRBD2 (6 bases). The CDR3 extends over 14 amino acids. The ends were cut back, 3 bases at V and 5 bases at J, with 14 bases in the middle. Germline V lookup: CDR1 SGHTA, CDR2 FQGNSA. The chain's CDR3 is CASSFRREEHEQYF. The CDR3 DNA is TGTGCCAGCAGCTTCCGCAGGGAGGAACACGAGCAGTACTTC.

V is TRBV14 and J is TRBJ1-1; no clear D. CDR1 is SGHDN, CDR2 FVKESK, per germline. V was clipped by 5 bases and J by 4 bases, with 11 bases between them. CDR3 size: 13 residues. Written as DNA, the CDR3 is TGTGCCAGCAGCAAACGGACGGGCACTGAAGCTTTCTTT. Amino acids: CASSKRTGTEAFF.

The V gene is TRBV12-3 or TRBV12-4, the J gene TRBJ1-6; D is ambiguous. This CDR3 is 12 amino acids long. Deletions cut 10 bases from V and 7 bases from J, with 11 bases between. CDR3 amino acids: CAIGVFNSPLHF. CDR3 DNA: TGTGCCATTGGAGTCTTCAATTCACCCCTCCACTTT.

The chain carries TRBV24-1 and TRBJ1-2; D possibly corresponds to TRBD1 (5 bases). Trimming left V 4 bases short and J 8 bases short, with 16 bases between. This CDR3 contains 14 residues. Germline V gene lookup returns CDR1 KGHDR and CDR2 SFDVKD. CDR3 in amino acids: CATSEGRGNWGYTF. The CDR3 DNA follows: TGTGCCACCAGTGAAGGACGGGGGAATTGGGGCTACACCTTC.

The gene calls are TRBV2 and TRBJ1-2; no firm D call. Deletions cut 7 bases from V and 3 bases from J, with 15 bases between. The CDR3 extends over 14 amino acids. Germline CDR1 SNHLY, CDR2 FYNNEI. The CDR3 region has the DNA TGTGCCAGCACCTTGGACTGGTTATACTATGGCTACACCTTC. Its translation is CASTLDWLYYGYTF. Full variable domain (missing parts from reference TRBV2 and TRBJ1-2): EPEVTQTPSHQVTQMGQEVILRCVPISNHLYFYWYRQILGQKVEFLVSFYNNEISEKSEIFDDQFSVERPDGSNFTLKIRSTKLEDSAMYFCASTLDWLYYGYTFGSGTRLTVV.